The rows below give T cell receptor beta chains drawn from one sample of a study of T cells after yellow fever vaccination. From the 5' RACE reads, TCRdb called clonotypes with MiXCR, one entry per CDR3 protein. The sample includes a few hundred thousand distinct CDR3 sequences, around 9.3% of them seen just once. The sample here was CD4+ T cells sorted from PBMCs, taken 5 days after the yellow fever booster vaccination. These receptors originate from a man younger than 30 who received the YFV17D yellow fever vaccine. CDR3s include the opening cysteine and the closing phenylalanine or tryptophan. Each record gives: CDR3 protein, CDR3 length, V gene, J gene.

CASSLDRLVLFF	12	TRBV5-1	TRBJ1-4
CASSYRQGAREQYF	14	TRBV12-3/TRBV12-4	TRBJ2-7
CASSLQGPVNYGYTF	15	TRBV5-4	TRBJ1-2
CASSDYRGREQFF	13	TRBV6-2/TRBV6-3	TRBJ2-1
CASSRNLAGATDTQYF	16	TRBV4-3	TRBJ2-3
CASLAGAQETQYF	13	TRBV12-3/TRBV12-4	TRBJ2-5
CAIGGSGTGEQFF	13	TRBV10-3	TRBJ2-1
CASSTRRSSYNEQFF	15	TRBV7-6	TRBJ2-1
CASSQKGGNTGELFF	15	TRBV7-3	TRBJ2-2
CASSPSGGRDTDTQYF	16	TRBV5-6	TRBJ2-3
CASSYADRFGDTQYF	15	TRBV6-2/TRBV6-3	TRBJ2-3
CSVEGQGSGSYEQYF	15	TRBV29-1	TRBJ2-7
CASSYPPEANAVDTQYF	17	TRBV6-2/TRBV6-3	TRBJ2-3
CASSPSGIYYGYTF	14	TRBV18	TRBJ1-2
CASSLTPGAVGDTQYF	16	TRBV4-3	TRBJ2-3
CASSDSYLASGETQYF	16	TRBV6-4	TRBJ2-5
CASSLVGGLDKNIQYF	16	TRBV7-2	TRBJ2-4
CSAQTGHFYGYTF	13	TRBV20-1	TRBJ1-2
CASTFGGQETQYF	13	TRBV27	TRBJ2-5
CASSTTGESYNEQFF	15	TRBV5-6	TRBJ2-1
CASSYRGGYEQYF	13	TRBV6-5	TRBJ2-7
CASSQTGASSYNEQFF	16	TRBV4-1	TRBJ2-1
CASSEIQGKTDTQYF	15	TRBV28	TRBJ2-3
CSASFTSGRGETQYF	15	TRBV20-1	TRBJ2-5
CASSIVGAPTNYGYTF	16	TRBV19	TRBJ1-2
CASSLGTGVIPKAFF	15	TRBV7-8	TRBJ1-1
CASSRNPVGGGYTF	14	TRBV6-5	TRBJ1-2
CSAREDGDQPQHF	13	TRBV20-1	TRBJ1-5
CASTISRSPTDTQYF	15	TRBV6-2/TRBV6-3	TRBJ2-3
CASTGRHGYTF	11	TRBV28	TRBJ1-2
CASSPARDTEAFF	13	TRBV12-3/TRBV12-4	TRBJ1-1
CASSPRDRGRNYGYTF	16	TRBV12-3/TRBV12-4	TRBJ1-2
CASSPQGGYEQFF	13	TRBV7-2	TRBJ2-1
CASSPQGNSGYTF	13	TRBV7-2	TRBJ1-2
CASSPSGSLAKNIQYF	16	TRBV6-2/TRBV6-3	TRBJ2-4
CATSAGSQETQYF	13	TRBV15	TRBJ2-5
CSASGLAKNIQYF	13	TRBV20-1	TRBJ2-4